The sequence of this TCR beta chain was determined in a study of CD8 T cells in ankylosing spondylitis. V was cut by 4 bases and J by 0 bases, with 17 bases left in between. Germline CDR1 and CDR2: MNHEY and SVGAGI. The CDR3 spans 17 residues. TCRdb used MiXCR to reprocess the 5' RACE reads, holding one entry per CDR3 protein. The sample holds some 340,000 distinct CDR3 sequences, roughly 14% seen once. Sequenced: blood, either unsorted or a sorted T cell fraction (not recorded which). The clonotype originates from a male donor with ankylosing spondylitis or in good health (not recorded which). J is TRBJ2-3 and V is TRBV6-5, with D perhaps TRBD1 (6 bases). The CDR3 sequence is CASSSVLGQSSTDTQYF. CDR3 DNA: TGTGCCAGCAGTTCCGTATTAGGACAGAGTAGCACAGATACGCAGTATTTT.